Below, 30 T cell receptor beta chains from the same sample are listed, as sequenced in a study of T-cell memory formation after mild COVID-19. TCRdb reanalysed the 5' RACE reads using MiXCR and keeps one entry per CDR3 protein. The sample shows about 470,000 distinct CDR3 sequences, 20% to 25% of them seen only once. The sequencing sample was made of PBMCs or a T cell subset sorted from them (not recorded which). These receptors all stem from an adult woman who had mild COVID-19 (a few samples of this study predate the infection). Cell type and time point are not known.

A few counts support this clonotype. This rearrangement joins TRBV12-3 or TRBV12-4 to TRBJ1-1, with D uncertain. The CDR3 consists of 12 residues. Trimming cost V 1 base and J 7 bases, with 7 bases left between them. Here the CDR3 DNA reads TGTGCCAGCAGTTTAGGGCAGCTTGAAGCTTTCTTT. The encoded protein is CASSLGQLEAFF.

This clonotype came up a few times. CDR3 DNA sequence: TGTGCCAGCAGTTCATCCCAGGTCGGCCAAGAGACCCAGTACTTC. Amino acids: CASSSSQVGQETQYF. The gene calls are TRBV6-2 or TRBV6-3 and TRBJ2-5; D is ambiguous. V shed 4 bases and J shed 1 base, with 13 bases lying between them. This CDR3 is built from 15 residues. Per germline, CDR1 MNHEY and CDR2 SVGEGT.

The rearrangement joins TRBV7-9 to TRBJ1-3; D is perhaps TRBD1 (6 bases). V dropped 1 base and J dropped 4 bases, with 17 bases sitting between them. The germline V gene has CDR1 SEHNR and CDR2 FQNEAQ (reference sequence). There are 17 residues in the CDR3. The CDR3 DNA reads TGTGCCAGCAGCTTAGTATCCGACAGGTCCTCCGGAAACACCATATATTTT. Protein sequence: CASSLVSDRSSGNTIYF.

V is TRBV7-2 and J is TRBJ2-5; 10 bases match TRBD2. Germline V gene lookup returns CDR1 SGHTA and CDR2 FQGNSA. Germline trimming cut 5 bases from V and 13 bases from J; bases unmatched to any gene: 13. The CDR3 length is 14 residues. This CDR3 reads CASSPQREGPGGYF. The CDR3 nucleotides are TGTGCCAGCAGCCCCCAGCGGGAGGGGCCCGGGGGGTACTTC. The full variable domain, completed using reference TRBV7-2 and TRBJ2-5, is GAGVSQSPSNKVTEKGKDVELRCDPISGHTALYWYRQSLGQGLEFLIYFQGNSAPDKSGLPSDRFSAERTGGSVSTLTIQRTQQEDSAVYLCASSPQREGPGGYFGPGTRLLVL.

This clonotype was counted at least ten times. CDR3 bases: TGCAGTGCTCATCTCCGACTAGCGGGAGGAGATACGCAGTATTTT. This sequence encodes CSAHLRLAGGDTQYF. The chain recombines TRBV20-1 with TRBJ2-3, with 13 nucleotides matching TRBD2. Germline V gives CDR1 DFQATT, CDR2 SNEGSKA (reference sequence). Trimming removed 5 bases from V and 5 bases from J; junction bases left unmatched: 7. The CDR3 sequence is 15 residues long.

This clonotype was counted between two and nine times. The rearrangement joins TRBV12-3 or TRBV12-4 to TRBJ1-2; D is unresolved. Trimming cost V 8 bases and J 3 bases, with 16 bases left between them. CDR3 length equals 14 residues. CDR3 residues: CASSKAGVDYGYTF. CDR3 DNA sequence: TGTGCCAGCTCCAAGGCCGGGGTTGACTATGGCTACACCTTC.

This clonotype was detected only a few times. As DNA, the CDR3 is TGCGCCAGCAGTCATGGGTGGAACACCGGGGAGCTGTTTTTT. Translated, it gives CASSHGWNTGELFF. The gene calls are TRBV5-1 and TRBJ2-2, with D uncertain. This CDR3 is built from 14 residues. V gave up 5 bases and J gave up 1 base, with 9 bases separating them. Germline CDR1 and CDR2: SGHRS and YFSETQ.

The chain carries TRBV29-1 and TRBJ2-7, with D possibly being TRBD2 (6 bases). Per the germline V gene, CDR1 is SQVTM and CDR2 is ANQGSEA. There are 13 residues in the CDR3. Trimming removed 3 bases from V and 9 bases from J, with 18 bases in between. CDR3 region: CSVDKGTEGRQYF. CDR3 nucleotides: TGCAGCGTTGACAAAGGGACGGAGGGACGGCAGTACTTC.

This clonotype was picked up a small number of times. The CDR3 sequence is CAIRVAAQETQYF. The CDR3 coding sequence is TGTGCCATCAGAGTAGCGGCTCAAGAGACCCAGTACTTC. J is TRBJ2-5 and V is TRBV10-3; D may be TRBD2 (6 bases). The V gene lost 6 bases and the J gene lost 2 bases, with 10 bases spanning the gap. The CDR3 extends over 13 amino acids. Germline values: CDR1 ENHRY, CDR2 SYGVKD.

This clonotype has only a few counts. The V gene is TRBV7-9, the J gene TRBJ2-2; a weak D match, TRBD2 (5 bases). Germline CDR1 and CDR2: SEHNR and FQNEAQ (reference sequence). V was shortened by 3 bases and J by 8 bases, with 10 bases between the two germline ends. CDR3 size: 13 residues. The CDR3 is CASSFVPGGELFF. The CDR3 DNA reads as TGTGCCAGCAGCTTCGTCCCGGGAGGGGAGCTGTTTTTT.

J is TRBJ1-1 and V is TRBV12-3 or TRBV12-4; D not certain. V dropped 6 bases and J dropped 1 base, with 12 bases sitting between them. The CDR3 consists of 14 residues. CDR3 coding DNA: TGTGCCAGCAGCAACGACGGAGGGAACACTGAAGCTTTCTTT. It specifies CASSNDGGNTEAFF.

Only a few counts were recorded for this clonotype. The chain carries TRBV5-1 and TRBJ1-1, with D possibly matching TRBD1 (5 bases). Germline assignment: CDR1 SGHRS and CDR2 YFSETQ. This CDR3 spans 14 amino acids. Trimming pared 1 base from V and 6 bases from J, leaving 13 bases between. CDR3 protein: CASSLYGGVAEAFF. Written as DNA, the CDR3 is TGCGCCAGCAGCTTGTATGGAGGGGTCGCTGAAGCTTTCTTT.

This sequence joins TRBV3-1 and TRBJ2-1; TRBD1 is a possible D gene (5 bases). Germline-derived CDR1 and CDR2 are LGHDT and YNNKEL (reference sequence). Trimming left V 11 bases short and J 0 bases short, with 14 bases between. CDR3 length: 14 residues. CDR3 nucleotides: TGTGCCGTCAAGGACACAAGCTCCTACAATGAGCAGTTCTTC. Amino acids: CAVKDTSSYNEQFF.

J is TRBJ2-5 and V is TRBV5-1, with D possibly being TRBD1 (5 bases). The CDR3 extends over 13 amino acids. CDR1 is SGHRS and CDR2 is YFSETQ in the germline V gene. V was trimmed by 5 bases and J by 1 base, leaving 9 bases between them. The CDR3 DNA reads TGCGCCAGCAGAAAGGGGTTCCAAGAGACCCAGTACTTC. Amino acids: CASRKGFQETQYF.

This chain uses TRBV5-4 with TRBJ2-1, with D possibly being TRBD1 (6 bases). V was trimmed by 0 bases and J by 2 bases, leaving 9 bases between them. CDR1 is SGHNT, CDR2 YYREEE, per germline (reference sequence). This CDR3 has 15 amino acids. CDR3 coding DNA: TGTGCCAGCAGCTTGGAGACAGGTGCCTACAATGAGCAGTTCTTC. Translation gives CASSLETGAYNEQFF.

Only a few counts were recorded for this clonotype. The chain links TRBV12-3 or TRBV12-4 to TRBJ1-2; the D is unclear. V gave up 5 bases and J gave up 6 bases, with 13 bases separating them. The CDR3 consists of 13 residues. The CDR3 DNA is TGTGCCAGCAGTCAGAGGACTGTCGATGGCTACACCTTC. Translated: CASSQRTVDGYTF.

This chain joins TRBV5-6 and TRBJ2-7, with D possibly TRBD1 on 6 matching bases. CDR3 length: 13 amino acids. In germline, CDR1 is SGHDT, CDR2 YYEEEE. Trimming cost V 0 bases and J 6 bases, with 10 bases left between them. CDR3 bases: TGTGCCAGCAGCTTGGCTCAGGGGACCGAGCAGTACTTC. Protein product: CASSLAQGTEQYF.

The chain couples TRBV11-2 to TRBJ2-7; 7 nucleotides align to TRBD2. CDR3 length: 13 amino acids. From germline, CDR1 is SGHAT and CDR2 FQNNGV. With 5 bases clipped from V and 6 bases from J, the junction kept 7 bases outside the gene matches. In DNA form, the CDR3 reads TGTGCCAGCAGCCTCACCGCGGGAGTCGAGCAGTACTTC. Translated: CASSLTAGVEQYF. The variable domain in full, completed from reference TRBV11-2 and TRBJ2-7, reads EAGVAQSPRYKIIEKRQSVAFWCNPISGHATLYWYQQILGQGPKLLIQFQNNGVVDDSQLPKDRFSAERLKGVDSTLKIQPAKLEDSAVYLCASSLTAGVEQYFGPGTRLTVT.

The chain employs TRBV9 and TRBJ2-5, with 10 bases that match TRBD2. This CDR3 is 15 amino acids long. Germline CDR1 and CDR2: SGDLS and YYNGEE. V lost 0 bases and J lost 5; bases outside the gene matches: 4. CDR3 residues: CASSVVGTSAETQYF. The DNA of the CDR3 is TGTGCCAGCAGCGTAGTGGGGACTAGCGCGGAGACCCAGTACTTC.

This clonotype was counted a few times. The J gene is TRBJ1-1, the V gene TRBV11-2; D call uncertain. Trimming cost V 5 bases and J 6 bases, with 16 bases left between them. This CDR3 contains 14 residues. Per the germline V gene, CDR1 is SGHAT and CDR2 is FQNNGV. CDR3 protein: CASSQSYSLSEAFF. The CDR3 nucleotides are TGTGCCAGCAGCCAATCTTACAGCCTCTCTGAAGCTTTCTTT.

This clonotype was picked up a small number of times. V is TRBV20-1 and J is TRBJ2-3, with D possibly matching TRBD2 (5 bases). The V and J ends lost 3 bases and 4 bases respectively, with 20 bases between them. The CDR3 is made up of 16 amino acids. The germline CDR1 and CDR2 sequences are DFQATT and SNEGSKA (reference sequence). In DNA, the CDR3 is TGCAGTGCTAGGGCCACGGAGGCGGGCCCAGCAGATACGCAGTATTTT. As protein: CSARATEAGPADTQYF.

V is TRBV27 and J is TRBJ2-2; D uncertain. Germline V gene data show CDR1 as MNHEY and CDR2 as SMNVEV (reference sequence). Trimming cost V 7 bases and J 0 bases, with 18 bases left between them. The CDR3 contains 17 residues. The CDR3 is CASTDGTVPSNTGELFF. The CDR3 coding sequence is TGTGCCAGCACGGACGGCACGGTACCTTCGAACACCGGGGAGCTGTTTTTT.

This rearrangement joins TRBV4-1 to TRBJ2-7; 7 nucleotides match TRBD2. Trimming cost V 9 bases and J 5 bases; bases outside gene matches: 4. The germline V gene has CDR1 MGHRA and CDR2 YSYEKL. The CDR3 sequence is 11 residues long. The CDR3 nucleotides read TGCGCCAGTGGGGGAGGGAACGAGCAGTACTTC. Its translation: CASGGGNEQYF.

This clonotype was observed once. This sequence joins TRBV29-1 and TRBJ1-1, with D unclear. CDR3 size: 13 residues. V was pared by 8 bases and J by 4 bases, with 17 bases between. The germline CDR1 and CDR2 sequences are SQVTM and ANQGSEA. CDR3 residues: CSIVTELGTEAFF. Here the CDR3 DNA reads TGCAGCATCGTTACGGAGCTTGGCACTGAAGCTTTCTTT.

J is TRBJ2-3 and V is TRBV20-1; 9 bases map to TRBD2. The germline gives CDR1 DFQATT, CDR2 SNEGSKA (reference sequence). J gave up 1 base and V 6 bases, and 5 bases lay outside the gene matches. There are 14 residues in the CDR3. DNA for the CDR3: TGCAGTGCCGCTAGCGGGGCCCGCACAGATACGCAGTATTTT. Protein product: CSAASGARTDTQYF.

The CDR3 region is CASSSYSYEQYF. In DNA, the CDR3 is TGCGCCAGCAGCTCCTACTCCTACGAGCAGTACTTC. This chain joins TRBV5-1 and TRBJ2-7; D is ambiguous. This CDR3 contains 12 residues. Per germline, CDR1 SGHRS and CDR2 YFSETQ. Trimming took 3 bases from V and 0 from J, leaving 4 bases between them. Full variable domain (outside the CDR3, taken from reference TRBV5-1 and TRBJ2-7): KAGVTQTPRYLIKTRGQQVTLSCSPISGHRSVSWYQQTPGQGLQFLFEYFSETQRNKGNFPGRFSGRQFSNSRSEMNVSTLELGDSALYLCASSSYSYEQYFGPGTRLTVT.

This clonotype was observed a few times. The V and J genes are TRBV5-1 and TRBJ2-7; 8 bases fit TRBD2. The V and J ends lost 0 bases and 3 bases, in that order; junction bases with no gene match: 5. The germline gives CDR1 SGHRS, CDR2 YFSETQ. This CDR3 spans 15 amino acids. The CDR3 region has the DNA TGCGCCAGCAGCTTGGGAGCGGCGGGGGGCTACGAGCAGTACTTC. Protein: CASSLGAAGGYEQYF.

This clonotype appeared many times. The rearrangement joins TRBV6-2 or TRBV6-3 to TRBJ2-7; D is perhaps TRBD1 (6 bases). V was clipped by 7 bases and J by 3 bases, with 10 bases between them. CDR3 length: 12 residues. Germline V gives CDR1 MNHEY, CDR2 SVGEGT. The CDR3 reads CASKGENYEQYF. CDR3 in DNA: TGTGCCAGCAAGGGGGAGAACTACGAGCAGTACTTC.

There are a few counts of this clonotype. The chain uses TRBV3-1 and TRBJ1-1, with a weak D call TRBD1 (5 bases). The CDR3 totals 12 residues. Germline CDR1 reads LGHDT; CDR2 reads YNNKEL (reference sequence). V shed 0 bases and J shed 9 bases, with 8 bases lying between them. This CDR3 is CASSQDSGKAFF. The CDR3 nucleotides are TGTGCCAGCAGCCAAGACTCAGGGAAAGCTTTCTTT.

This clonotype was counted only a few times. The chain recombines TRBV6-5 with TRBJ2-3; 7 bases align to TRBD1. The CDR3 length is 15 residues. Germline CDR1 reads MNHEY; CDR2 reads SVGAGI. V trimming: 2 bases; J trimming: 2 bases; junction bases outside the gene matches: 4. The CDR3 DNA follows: TGTGCCAGCAGTTACGAGGGGGCATACACAGATACGCAGTATTTT. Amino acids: CASSYEGAYTDTQYF.